This T cell receptor (beta chain) was documented in a study of cytomegalovirus exposure and HLA in healthy donors. Study summary: Unique TCRs from HLA-typed donors, about 85 million of them, were held in an early data release.

Trimming cost V 2 bases and J 2 bases, with 10 bases left between them. The CDR3 is 15 amino acids. Germline V gene lookup returns CDR1 SGDLS and CDR2 YYNGEE. Turning to this clone: What it recognizes is unknown.

The PCR employed 60 Vbeta primers together with 13 Jbeta primers. Profiled with immunoSEQ multiplex PCR; TCRdb holds only in-frame clones, not every one. Counted here are 180,000 or so clones, approximately 85% occurring once; the ten biggest clones make up about a tenth. General study results and limits: Sequencing likely caused a cluster of highly shared sequence variants. Associated with cytomegalovirus, according to the listing, were around 160 TCR beta chains. In a later analysis, TCR beta V- and J-gene trimming showed a link to a missense DCLRE1C variant.

The genes are TRBV9 and TRBJ1-4; no reliable D call. The sequenced material came from PBMCs. The TCR originated in a young man in good health and CMV-seropositive. CDR3 protein: CASSVHLDTNEKLFF. DNA for the CDR3: TGTGCCAGCAGCGTCCACCTAGACACTAATGAAAAACTGTTTTTT.